One sample yielded the 14 T cell receptor beta chains listed below, sequenced in a study of blood T cell repertoires in COVID-19. TCRdb's copy holds only in-frame clones and misses some; the assay was immunoSEQ multiplex PCR. The sample shows 25,000 to 35,000 clones, roughly 84% of them seen only once. Sequenced input: peripheral blood. These receptor sequences come from a man in his sixties or seventies with active COVID-19.

The chain has TRBV20-1 and TRBJ2-7; 10 bases match TRBD2. CDR3 length: 15 residues. Germline V CDR1 and CDR2: DFQATT, SNEGSKA (reference sequence). Trimming took 3 bases from V and 4 from J; bases not matched to a gene: 9. In nucleotides, the CDR3 is TGCAGTGCTAGTTGGGCTAGCGGGAGTACATACGAGCAGTACTTC. Its translation: CSASWASGSTYEQYF.

The J gene is TRBJ1-5, the V gene TRBV9; 10 bases are shared with TRBD1. The V segment lost 4 bases and the J segment 7 bases; nucleotides outside the gene matches: 5. The CDR3 contains 14 residues. Germline values: CDR1 SGDLS, CDR2 YYNGEE. DNA for the CDR3: TGTGCCAGCAGCTCGGGACAGGGGTGGCAGCCCCAGCATTTT. Encoded protein: CASSSGQGWQPQHF.

The V and J genes are TRBV11-2 and TRBJ1-1, with D possibly being TRBD1 (6 bases). This CDR3 spans 16 amino acids. In germline, CDR1 is SGHAT, CDR2 FQNNGV. The ends were cut back, 1 base at V and 4 bases at J, with 16 bases in the middle. CDR3 protein: CASSLVLGTYRTEAFF. The CDR3 DNA reads TGTGCCAGCAGCTTAGTACTCGGGACATATCGCACTGAAGCTTTCTTT. Together with reference TRBV11-2 and TRBJ1-1, the CDR3 gives the full variable domain: EAGVAQSPRYKIIEKRQSVAFWCNPISGHATLYWYQQILGQGPKLLIQFQNNGVVDDSQLPKDRFSAERLKGVDSTLKIQPAKLEDSAVYLCASSLVLGTYRTEAFFGQGTRLTVV.

This clone has more than one count but fewer than ten. The chain carries TRBV19 and TRBJ1-2; TRBD1 aligns across 7 bases. The CDR3 runs 15 residues. J lost 5 bases, V lost 8 bases, and 14 bases had no gene match. Germline V gene lookup returns CDR1 LNHDA and CDR2 SQIVND (reference sequence). DNA for the CDR3: TGTGCCAGTGTCTCCCGACAGGGTTCGCTGTATGGCTACACCTTC. Its protein product is CASVSRQGSLYGYTF.

The genes are TRBV12-5 and TRBJ2-5; D gene ambiguous. This CDR3 is 12 amino acids long. The V gene's germline CDR1 is LGHNT and CDR2 FRNRAP. Trimming pared 2 bases from V and 2 bases from J, leaving 3 bases between. The CDR3 coding sequence is TGTGCTAGTGGTTTGCGGCAAGAGACCCAGTACTTC. As protein: CASGLRQETQYF. Filled out from reference TRBV12-5 and TRBJ2-5, the complete variable domain reads DARVTQTPRHKVTEMGQEVTMRCQPILGHNTVFWYRQTMMQGLELLAYFRNRAPLDDSGMPKDRFSAEMPDATLATLKIQPSEPRDSAVYFCASGLRQETQYFGPGTRLLVL.

The DNA for the CDR3 is TGTGCCAGCTCACCAGTGGGAGGGGACAACACTGAAGCTTTCTTT. The encoded protein is CASSPVGGDNTEAFF. The V and J genes are TRBV18 and TRBJ1-1; a weak D match, TRBD1 (5 bases). This CDR3 contains 15 residues. V was trimmed by 2 bases and J by 2 bases, leaving 12 bases between them. The germline gives CDR1 KGHSH, CDR2 LQKENI.

The CDR3 region is CASSLDRADTQYF. The CDR3 region has the DNA TGTGCCAGCAGTTTGGATCGGGCAGATACGCAGTATTTT. The chain has TRBV12-3 or TRBV12-4 and TRBJ2-3; D call uncertain. Trimming stripped 3 bases from V and 4 bases from J, with 8 bases between. CDR3 length: 13 amino acids.

The rearrangement links TRBV7-3 to TRBJ1-1; D is perhaps TRBD1 (5 bases). Trimming took off 3 bases at V and 4 bases at J, with 15 bases between the two ends. In germline, CDR1 is SGHTA, CDR2 FQGTGA. This CDR3 is 15 amino acids long. This CDR3 is CASSLGTGGTTEAFF. The CDR3 region has the DNA TGTGCCAGCAGCTTGGGGACCGGGGGGACCACTGAAGCTTTCTTT.

V usage is TRBV5-1 and J usage is TRBJ2-3, with 7 bases that match TRBD2. With 5 bases clipped from V and 4 bases from J, the junction kept 10 bases outside the gene matches. The CDR3 is 15 amino acids. Germline V gives CDR1 SGHRS, CDR2 YFSETQ. DNA for the CDR3: TGCGCCAGCAGTTCAGGACTAGTGAAGGCAGATACGCAGTATTTT. Amino acids: CASSSGLVKADTQYF.

By proportion, this clone is large. The rearrangement joins TRBV15 to TRBJ1-4, with D unresolved. V was pared by 3 bases and J by 0 bases, with 8 bases between. CDR3 length: 15 residues. In germline, CDR1 is LNHNV, CDR2 YYDKDF (reference sequence). CDR3 amino acids: CATSSGDATNEKLFF. CDR3 coding DNA: TGTGCCACCAGCAGCGGGGATGCAACTAATGAAAAACTGTTTTTT.

The V call is TRBV11-2, the J call TRBJ2-3; D gene unclear. This CDR3 has 14 amino acids. From germline, CDR1 is SGHAT and CDR2 FQNNGV. The V end was cut by 1 base, the J end by 1 base, with 6 bases between. The CDR3 bases are TGTGCCAGCAGCTTAGTTCAGGGCACAGATACGCAGTATTTT. Encoded protein: CASSLVQGTDTQYF.

The rearrangement uses TRBV30 and TRBJ2-2; 10 nucleotides align to TRBD1. This CDR3 spans 17 amino acids. The trim removed 2 bases at V and 9 bases at J, leaving 15 bases unmatched. Looked up from germline, CDR1 is GTSNPN and CDR2 is SVGIG (reference sequence). The CDR3 is CAWSQVGRQGAGRELFF. CDR3 nucleotides: TGTGCCTGGAGTCAGGTCGGCCGACAGGGGGCTGGGAGGGAGCTGTTTTTT.

This clone was detected a few times. The V and J genes are TRBV5-6 and TRBJ2-1, with D possibly being TRBD1 (6 bases). V was pared by 2 bases and J by 12 bases, with 15 bases between. Germline values: CDR1 SGHDT, CDR2 YYEEEE. The CDR3 contains 13 residues. Here the CDR3 reads CASSLGRDTGQFF. The DNA for the CDR3 is TGTGCCAGCAGCTTAGGACGGGACACGGGGCAGTTCTTC.

The chain is built from TRBV19 and TRBJ1-1, with D uncertain. Trimming stripped 0 bases from V and 7 bases from J, with 12 bases between. Germline V gives CDR1 LNHDA, CDR2 SQIVND (reference sequence). The length of the CDR3 is 14 residues. In DNA, the CDR3 is TGTGCCAGTAGTATAGATCGAACTACCTTTGAAGCTTTCTTT. The encoded protein is CASSIDRTTFEAFF.